One sample yielded the 24 T cell receptor beta chains listed below, sequenced in a study of blood T cell repertoires in COVID-19. The protocol was immunoSEQ multiplex PCR, while the TCRdb copy is restricted to in-frame clones and leaves out a portion. The table shows around 80,000 clones, with around nine tenths occurring only once. Material: peripheral blood. The receptors were sampled from an elderly woman with acute or convalescent COVID-19.

The chain uses TRBV5-6 and TRBJ2-7; 7 nucleotides align to TRBD1. The length of the CDR3 is 17 residues. Germline trimming cut 0 bases from V and 3 bases from J; bases unmatched to any gene: 12. The germline gives CDR1 SGHDT, CDR2 YYEEEE. This CDR3 reads CASSLASTRDSFYEQYF. The CDR3 DNA sequence: TGTGCCAGCAGCTTGGCTTCCACAAGGGACAGCTTCTACGAGCAGTACTTC.

This clone was observed once. V and J are TRBV3-1 (or the pseudogene TRBV3-2) and TRBJ2-7; 11 bases align to TRBD2. V was clipped by 4 bases and J by 0 bases; unmatched bases: 5. This CDR3 region has 16 residues. The germline V gene has CDR1 LGHDT and CDR2 YNNKEL (reference sequence). CDR3 region: CASSPLGLAASYEQYF. CDR3 coding DNA: TGTGCCAGCAGCCCCTTGGGACTAGCGGCCTCCTACGAGCAGTACTTC.

V gene TRBV2 combines with J gene TRBJ1-4; 11 nucleotides agree with TRBD1. V trimming: 5 bases; J trimming: 6 bases; junction bases outside the gene matches: 2. This CDR3 is 14 amino acids long. From germline, CDR1 is SNHLY and CDR2 FYNNEI. The CDR3 reads CASSRTGGDEKLFF. As DNA, the CDR3 is TGTGCCAGCAGTCGGACAGGGGGCGATGAAAAACTGTTTTTT.

The CDR3 is CSASDRGGNYGYTF. The CDR3 DNA is TGCAGCGCAAGTGACAGGGGGGGCAACTATGGCTACACCTTC. This chain connects TRBV29-1 to TRBJ1-2; TRBD1 aligns across 9 bases. Germline values: CDR1 SQVTM, CDR2 ANQGSEA. The CDR3 loop spans 14 amino acids. V gave up 7 bases and J gave up 2 bases; unmatched junction bases: 8.

The CDR3 region has the DNA TGTGCCAGCAGCTTTCTAGCGGGGGAAAATGAGCAGTTCTTC. Amino acids: CASSFLAGENEQFF. The chain couples TRBV5-6 to TRBJ2-1, with 10 bases matching TRBD2. The CDR3 runs to 14 residues. The J segment lost 7 bases and the V segment lost 2 bases, leaving 3 bases of the junction unmatched. Germline lookup yields CDR1 SGHDT and CDR2 YYEEEE.

The chain employs TRBV5-1 and TRBJ2-2; 9 bases fit TRBD2. Germline V gene data show CDR1 as SGHRS and CDR2 as YFSETQ. V was clipped by 5 bases and J by 5 bases; unmatched bases: 10. The CDR3 consists of 16 residues. The CDR3 spells CASRTSGPGRTGELFF. In nucleotides, the CDR3 is TGCGCCAGCAGGACTAGCGGACCCGGCAGGACCGGGGAGCTGTTTTTT.

This rearrangement joins TRBV5-1 to TRBJ1-1, with 8 bases lining up with TRBD1. CDR3 length: 14 amino acids. From germline, CDR1 is SGHRS and CDR2 YFSETQ. The ends lost 4 bases at V and 4 bases at J; junction bases unmatched: 6. CDR3 loop: CASSKNRGGTEAFF. The DNA of the CDR3 is TGCGCCAGCAGCAAAAACAGGGGGGGCACTGAAGCTTTCTTT.

This chain connects TRBV5-1 to TRBJ1-2; D might be TRBD1 (6 bases). Germline values: CDR1 SGHRS, CDR2 YFSETQ. With 5 bases removed from V and 6 bases from J, the gap between germline ends came to 17 bases. The CDR3 consists of 14 residues. Here the CDR3 reads CASRIQGTPDGYTF. The CDR3 coding sequence is TGCGCCAGCAGAATACAGGGTACCCCCGATGGCTACACCTTC.

This clone was counted once. The chain links TRBV3-1 (or the pseudogene TRBV3-2) to TRBJ2-1; 10 nucleotides line up with TRBD2. CDR1 and CDR2 from the germline V gene are LGHDT and YNNKEL (reference sequence). Trimming removed 3 bases from V and 9 bases from J; junction bases left unmatched: 8. This CDR3 has 15 amino acids. Here the CDR3 reads CASSQVGLAGVEQFF. Written as DNA, the CDR3 is TGTGCCAGCAGCCAGGTTGGGCTAGCGGGAGTTGAGCAGTTCTTC.

The V call is TRBV9, the J call TRBJ2-2; 7 bases line up with TRBD2. The germline V gene has CDR1 SGDLS and CDR2 YYNGEE. V shed 0 bases, J shed 1 base, and the junction held 6 bases outside the gene matches. This CDR3 region has 17 residues. CDR3 region: CASSVAPASGNTGELFF. CDR3 coding DNA: TGTGCCAGCAGCGTAGCTCCCGCTAGCGGGAACACCGGGGAGCTGTTTTTT.

The J gene is TRBJ1-6, the V gene TRBV13; 9 bases are a match to TRBD1. CDR1 is PRHDT, CDR2 FYEKMQ, per germline (reference sequence). This CDR3 comprises 16 residues. Trimming removed 5 bases from V and 10 bases from J; junction bases left unmatched: 12. The CDR3 DNA reads TGTGCCAGCAGCCCCGACGGGACAGGGAAAGGGTCACCCCTCCACTTT. This gives the protein CASSPDGTGKGSPLHF.

V usage is TRBV24-1 and J usage is TRBJ2-3; the match to TRBD1 covers 9 bases. After removal of 3 bases from V and 1 base from J, the junction contained 13 bases not matched to a gene. CDR3 length equals 19 residues. Germline values: CDR1 KGHDR, CDR2 SFDVKD. The CDR3 DNA is TGTGCCACCAGTGATCTCCGGGACAGGGCGAATTTCGGCACAGATACGCAGTATTTT. Translation: CATSDLRDRANFGTDTQYF.

V gene TRBV6-2 or TRBV6-3 combines with J gene TRBJ2-3; D may be TRBD2 (5 bases). Trimming took 6 bases from V and 4 from J, leaving 23 bases between them. The V gene's germline CDR1 is MNHEY and CDR2 SVGEGT. The CDR3 contains 17 residues. CDR3 DNA sequence: TGTGCCAGCAGCTTCACTATGAGCGGAGGTTCCCCAGATACGCAGTATTTT. Protein: CASSFTMSGGSPDTQYF.

This sequence joins TRBV29-1 and TRBJ2-7, with a tentative D call TRBD2 (7 bases). CDR3 length: 13 amino acids. V was pared by 7 bases and J by 0 bases, with 13 bases between. Looked up from germline, CDR1 is SQVTM and CDR2 is ANQGSEA. This chain's CDR3 is CSAQGRGSYEQYF. CDR3 bases: TGCAGCGCCCAGGGGAGGGGCTCCTACGAGCAGTACTTC.

The chain has TRBV28 and TRBJ1-3; 10 bases line up with TRBD1. The V gene end was trimmed by 6 bases and the J gene end by 4 bases; junction bases not matched to a gene: 18. Germline V gene lookup returns CDR1 MDHEN and CDR2 SYDVKM. This CDR3 comprises 19 residues. The chain's CDR3 is CASRPLPGQGIPLGNTIYF. CDR3 DNA sequence: TGTGCCAGCAGACCTCTTCCGGGACAGGGGATCCCTTTGGGAAACACCATATATTTT.

The V gene is TRBV5-1, the J gene TRBJ1-4; D might be TRBD1 (6 bases). Germline values: CDR1 SGHRS, CDR2 YFSETQ. V was clipped by 3 bases and J by 0 bases, with 9 bases between them. This CDR3 contains 15 residues. The CDR3 DNA reads TGCGCCAGCAGCTCCGGGACACCAACTAATGAAAAACTGTTTTTT. It specifies CASSSGTPTNEKLFF.

V gene TRBV5-5 combines with J gene TRBJ1-3, with TRBD1 as a possible D gene (6 bases). The CDR3 has 14 residues. Per germline, CDR1 SGHKS and CDR2 YYEKEE (reference sequence). V was shortened by 2 bases and J by 2 bases, with 8 bases between the two germline ends. Written as DNA, the CDR3 is TGTGCCAGCAGCTTACAGGGAACTGGAAACACCATATATTTT. It is translated as CASSLQGTGNTIYF.

This clone was counted between two and nine times. The chain links TRBV20-1 to TRBJ1-6, with TRBD1 matching 9 bases. J gave up 7 bases and V 3 bases, and 4 bases lay outside the gene matches. The length of the CDR3 is 14 residues. Germline V gene data show CDR1 as DFQATT and CDR2 as SNEGSKA (reference sequence). The CDR3 is CSASTGTGNSPLHF. The CDR3 nucleotides are TGCAGTGCTAGTACCGGGACAGGGAATTCACCCCTCCACTTT.

The J gene is TRBJ2-3, the V gene TRBV4-3; TRBD2 agrees at 9 bases. The CDR3 is 18 residues long. Trimming took 2 bases from V and 2 from J; bases not matched to a gene: 11. Germline V CDR1 and CDR2: LGHNA, YSLEER. CDR3 bases: TGCGCCAGCAGCCAACTGCCCCCGACTAGCGGCTTCACAGATACGCAGTATTTT. Its translation: CASSQLPPTSGFTDTQYF.

The CDR3 sequence is CASSISRGGSYGYTF. Here the CDR3 DNA reads TGTGCCAGTAGTATATCTAGGGGAGGGTCCTATGGCTACACCTTC. The chain uses TRBV19 and TRBJ1-2, with D possibly being TRBD1 (5 bases). In germline, CDR1 is LNHDA, CDR2 SQIVND (reference sequence). Trimming removed 2 bases from V and 4 bases from J, with 14 bases in between. The CDR3 is made up of 15 amino acids. Variable domain in full (rest from reference TRBV19 and TRBJ1-2): DGGITQSPKYLFRKEGQNVTLSCEQNLNHDAMYWYRQDPGQGLRLIYYSQIVNDFQKGDIAEGYSVSREKKESFPLTVTSAQKNPTAFYLCASSISRGGSYGYTFGSGTRLTVV.

This clone was seen only once. The gene calls are TRBV6-1 and TRBJ2-3; 12 bases line up with TRBD2. Germline V gene sequence: CDR1 MNHNS, CDR2 SASEGT. There are 15 residues in the CDR3. J was trimmed by 8 bases and V by 3 bases; bases with no gene match: 6. CDR3 in DNA: TGTGCCAGCAGTGACACTAGCGGGGGGCCCGGTACGCAGTATTTT. It specifies CASSDTSGGPGTQYF.

The V gene is TRBV10-3, the J gene TRBJ2-3; 9 nucleotides agree with TRBD2. The CDR3 extends over 15 amino acids. Germline CDR1 and CDR2: ENHRY and SYGVKD. V trimming: 8 bases; J trimming: 4 bases; junction bases outside the gene matches: 10. The CDR3 protein is CAIRTSGPGADTQYF. Written as DNA, the CDR3 is TGTGCCATCCGAACTAGCGGGCCTGGCGCAGATACGCAGTATTTT.

The J gene is TRBJ2-7, the V gene TRBV5-6; D possibly corresponds to TRBD1 (5 bases). Germline lookup yields CDR1 SGHDT and CDR2 YYEEEE. V dropped 3 bases and J dropped 3 bases, with 10 bases sitting between them. The CDR3 has 13 residues. The CDR3 DNA reads TGTGCCAGCAGCTATACAGGCGTCTACGAGCAGTACTTC. Its protein is CASSYTGVYEQYF.

The chain employs TRBV6-5 and TRBJ2-3; perhaps TRBD1 as D (8 bases). Per the germline V gene, CDR1 is MNHEY and CDR2 is SVGAGI. This CDR3 has 15 amino acids. V lost 6 bases and J 5 bases, leaving 18 bases between the germline ends. CDR3 nucleotide sequence: TGTGCCAGCAGCAAGAACAGGGGGGGAGGAGATACGCAGTATTTT. It encodes CASSKNRGGGDTQYF.